The sequence of this T cell receptor beta chain was determined in a study of T cell responses to AZD1222 COVID-19 vaccine. General study results and limits: A reported finding is that nearly half of spike-specific TCRs target unmutated variant regions. Following two doses of AZD1222, Spike-specific TCR breadth and depth rose. Most donors were white British, females outnumbered males, and clonal diversity was possibly underestimated. Spike was spanned by vaccine-associated CD4 TCRs, which were dominant at 160-218 and 743-854.

Germline loops: CDR1 ENHRY, CDR2 SYGVKD. V shed 4 bases and J 6 bases; nucleotides not matched to a gene: 3. The CDR3 is made up of 14 amino acids. Using immunoSEQ multiplex PCR, the repertoire was profiled, and TCRdb retains in-frame clones only, with some absent. The sample lists about 25,000 clones, 80% to 90% occurring once. With regard to this clone: Its antigen is not known.

The source is an adult who received the AZD1222 COVID-19 vaccine. This chain joins TRBV10-3 and TRBJ2-1; 10 bases align to TRBD2. This specimen consisted of peripheral blood, obtained 28 days after the second AZD1222 dose. The CDR3 reads CAISVEREGNEQFF. The CDR3 nucleotides read TGTGCCATCAGTGTTGAGCGGGAGGGCAATGAGCAGTTCTTC.